A single sample gave rise to the 30 T cell receptor beta chains below, sequenced in a study of beta chain features in type 1 diabetes. Expressed TCRB transcripts were sequenced, since all the RNA that had been isolated was reverse transcribed. The repertoire was sequenced with immunoSEQ multiplex PCR; TCRdb's copy has only in-frame clones and lacks some. The sample consists of around 350,000 clones, about 12% of them appearing once. Sequencing was performed on naive CD4+ T cells from blood. Receptors originate from a man between 18 and 29 years old in good health.

The rearrangement joins TRBV18 to TRBJ2-7; 11 bases agree with TRBD2. CDR3 length equals 14 residues. CDR1 and CDR2 from the germline V gene are KGHSH and LQKENI. J gave up 4 bases and V 6 bases, and 5 bases lay outside the gene matches. CDR3 sequence reads: CASSRLAGLYEQYF. For the CDR3, the DNA is TGTGCCAGCTCCCGACTAGCGGGGCTATACGAGCAGTACTTC. The complete variable domain, with remaining parts taken from reference TRBV18 and TRBJ2-7, reads NAGVMQNPRHLVRRRGQEARLRCSPMKGHSHVYWYRQLPEEGLKFMVYLQKENIIDESGMPKERFSAEFPKEGPSILRIQQVVRGDSAAYFCASSRLAGLYEQYFGPGTRLTVT.

This chain connects TRBV7-9 to TRBJ2-7; D is undetermined. Trimming removed 5 bases from V and 5 bases from J, with 10 bases in between. Germline CDR1 SEHNR, CDR2 FQNEAQ (reference sequence). This CDR3 has 12 amino acids. CDR3 sequence reads: CASSPVTDEQYF. The CDR3 bases are TGTGCCAGCAGCCCCGTCACGGACGAGCAGTACTTC.

V usage is TRBV7-9 and J usage is TRBJ2-7; D gene unclear. The CDR3 length is 12 residues. The germline V gene has CDR1 SEHNR and CDR2 FQNEAQ (reference sequence). With 5 bases removed from V and 6 bases from J, the gap between germline ends came to 11 bases. The CDR3 here is CASSLNSGEQYF. DNA for the CDR3: TGTGCCAGCAGCCTTAACAGTGGCGAGCAGTACTTC.

The rearrangement links TRBV4-3 to TRBJ1-4; 7 bases are a match to TRBD1. This CDR3 is built from 16 residues. Germline V CDR1 and CDR2: LGHNA, YSLEER. V was clipped by 2 bases and J by 8 bases; unmatched bases: 11. CDR3 region: CASSQTPGQRKEKLFF. The DNA for the CDR3 is TGCGCCAGCAGCCAAACCCCGGGACAGAGGAAGGAAAAACTGTTTTTT.

This chain joins TRBV5-1 and TRBJ1-4; maybe TRBD1 (6 bases). This CDR3 has 15 residues. Looked up from germline, CDR1 is SGHRS and CDR2 is YFSETQ. V was clipped by 0 bases and J by 6 bases, with 12 bases between them. The chain's CDR3 is CASSLAPAGDEKLFF. The CDR3 DNA reads as TGCGCCAGCAGCTTGGCCCCGGCAGGGGATGAAAAACTGTTTTTT.

This clone has only a few counts. The gene calls are TRBV28 and TRBJ2-7; D may be TRBD2 (6 bases). Trimming took off 4 bases at V and 0 bases at J, with 16 bases between the two ends. The CDR3 runs 16 residues. The germline V gene has CDR1 MDHEN and CDR2 SYDVKM. CDR3 in amino acids: CASSWVGGTSSYEQYF. CDR3 DNA sequence: TGTGCCAGCAGTTGGGTCGGAGGGACGAGCTCCTACGAGCAGTACTTC.

V and J are TRBV7-3 and TRBJ2-3; perhaps TRBD2 as D (6 bases). The length of the CDR3 is 16 residues. V was pared by 2 bases and J by 3 bases, with 15 bases between. Germline V gene data show CDR1 as SGHTA and CDR2 as FQGTGA. The CDR3 region is CASSLGRRGRTDTQYF. CDR3 coding DNA: TGTGCCAGCAGCTTAGGACGGAGGGGTCGGACAGATACGCAGTATTTT.

This chain uses TRBV7-2 with TRBJ2-2, with a weak D call TRBD2 (6 bases). Per germline, CDR1 SGHTA and CDR2 FQGNSA. This CDR3 is 16 amino acids long. The V gene lost 4 bases and the J gene lost 3 bases, with 15 bases spanning the gap. The CDR3: CASSSGPIADTGELFF. The CDR3, as DNA: TGTGCCAGCAGCTCCGGCCCCATAGCGGACACCGGGGAGCTGTTTTTT.

V gene TRBV6-6 combines with J gene TRBJ1-4; possible D gene TRBD1, 6 bases. This CDR3 spans 12 amino acids. Germline CDR1 and CDR2: MNHNY and SVGAGI (reference sequence). The ends were cut back, 8 bases at V and 6 bases at J, with 10 bases in the middle. CDR3 nucleotides: TGTGCCAGCGCAGGGGCGGATGAAAAACTGTTTTTT. Translating gives CASAGADEKLFF.

This clone came up a few times. This sequence joins TRBV4-1 and TRBJ1-1, with D hard to call. V lost 0 bases and J lost 5, with 13 bases in between. The CDR3 sequence is 15 residues long. CDR1 is MGHRA and CDR2 is YSYEKL in the germline V gene. Here the CDR3 reads CASSQDVGSRTEAFF. The CDR3 nucleotides are TGCGCCAGCAGCCAAGATGTTGGGAGTAGGACTGAAGCTTTCTTT.

V and J are TRBV15 and TRBJ2-7, with TRBD2 matching over 9 bases. V trimming: 0 bases; J trimming: 2 bases; junction bases outside the gene matches: 8. The CDR3 covers 17 residues. Germline-derived CDR1 and CDR2 are LNHNV and YYDKDF (reference sequence). In DNA, the CDR3 is TGTGCCACCAGCAGAGATGAGCGGGAGGCCACTACCTACGAGCAGTACTTC. Translating it yields CATSRDEREATTYEQYF.

This clone has only a few counts. The CDR3 DNA reads TGTGCCAGCTCACCGGAAAACGGGGGCTCTGGAAACACCATATATTTT. Its translation is CASSPENGGSGNTIYF. The chain employs TRBV18 and TRBJ1-3, with D maybe TRBD1 (5 bases). V lost 3 bases to trimming and J lost 0 bases, with 12 bases between them. The CDR3 covers 16 residues. Germline V lookup: CDR1 KGHSH, CDR2 LQKENI.

The chain is built from TRBV7-8 and TRBJ1-2, with D possibly TRBD1 on 5 matching bases. Germline-derived CDR1 and CDR2 are SGHVS and FQNEAQ. Deletions cut 5 bases from V and 4 bases from J, with 17 bases between. CDR3 size: 15 residues. CDR3 DNA sequence: TGTGCCAGCAGCCCTGGGGCAGGTTACCTCTATGGCTACACCTTC. Amino acid sequence: CASSPGAGYLYGYTF.

This clone was found a few times. The chain has TRBV19 and TRBJ1-1; 7 bases line up with TRBD1. CDR3 length: 15 amino acids. V was pared by 3 bases and J by 4 bases, with 8 bases of the junction left unmatched. Germline V gene sequence: CDR1 LNHDA, CDR2 SQIVND (reference sequence). The CDR3 nucleotides are TGTGCCAGTAGTATTGGGGGTGACAGGGCCACTGAAGCTTTCTTT. As protein: CASSIGGDRATEAFF.

This clone was picked up a small number of times. J is TRBJ1-4 and V is TRBV5-1; 8 nucleotides line up with TRBD1. The CDR3 sequence is 16 residues long. Unmatched junction bases numbered 5, after V lost 4 bases and J lost 0 bases. CDR1 SGHRS and CDR2 YFSETQ come from the germline V gene. The chain's CDR3 is CASSRTTGATNEKLFF. The CDR3 nucleotides are TGCGCCAGCAGCCGGACGACAGGGGCAACTAATGAAAAACTGTTTTTT. Filled out from reference TRBV5-1 and TRBJ1-4, the complete variable domain reads KAGVTQTPRYLIKTRGQQVTLSCSPISGHRSVSWYQQTPGQGLQFLFEYFSETQRNKGNFPGRFSGRQFSNSRSEMNVSTLELGDSALYLCASSRTTGATNEKLFFGSGTQLSVL.

This clone came up once. V is TRBV7-8 and J is TRBJ2-7, with TRBD1 matching 9 bases. The CDR3 loop spans 14 amino acids. Trimming at V came to 3 bases and at J to 5 bases, leaving 5 bases not matched to a gene. CDR1 and CDR2 (germline): SGHVS, FQNEAQ. The CDR3 coding sequence is TGTGCCAGCAGCTTCGGGACAGGGTCGAACGAGCAGTACTTC. As protein: CASSFGTGSNEQYF. The whole variable domain, filled in from reference TRBV7-8 and TRBJ2-7, reads GAGVSQSPRYKVAKRGQDVALRCDPISGHVSLFWYQQALGQGPEFLTYFQNEAQLDKSGLPSDRFFAERPEGSVSTLKIQRTQQEDSAVYLCASSFGTGSNEQYFGPGTRLTVT.

This chain joins TRBV7-9 and TRBJ2-1; 8 bases are a match to TRBD2. Germline lookup yields CDR1 SEHNR and CDR2 FQNEAQ (reference sequence). The CDR3 length is 13 residues. With 5 bases clipped from V and 5 bases from J, the junction kept 2 bases outside the gene matches. Here the CDR3 reads CASSAGGDNEQFF. The CDR3 region has the DNA TGTGCCAGCAGCGCCGGGGGGGACAATGAGCAGTTCTTC.

Regarding this clone: At one end, the junction sequence differs from germline, possibly due to a read error. The gene calls are TRBV6-5 and TRBJ1-1, with D tentatively TRBD1 (6 bases). The CDR3 is 13 residues long. Germline values: CDR1 MNHEY, CDR2 SVGAGI. For the CDR3, the DNA is TGTGCCAGCAGCCTACTCGGGACACAGAACGTCCTCTTT. Its protein is CASSLLGTQNVLF.

The chain employs TRBV4-1 and TRBJ2-2; D is undetermined. CDR3 size: 15 residues. Germline V gene lookup returns CDR1 MGHRA and CDR2 YSYEKL. The V and J ends lost 0 bases and 2 bases respectively, with 7 bases between them. The CDR3 loop reads CASSQDHTNTGELFF. CDR3 sequence (DNA): TGCGCCAGCAGCCAAGACCACACCAACACCGGGGAGCTGTTTTTT.

The chain has TRBV30 and TRBJ1-2, with 8 bases that match TRBD1. Germline V gene lookup returns CDR1 GTSNPN and CDR2 SVGIG (reference sequence). The CDR3 spans 14 residues. The V gene end was trimmed by 1 base and the J gene end by 4 bases; junction bases not matched to a gene: 5. CDR3 nucleotides: TGTGCCTGGAGTGGGCCAGGGGGCCCCTATGGCTACACCTTC. This sequence encodes CAWSGPGGPYGYTF.

V gene TRBV30 combines with J gene TRBJ2-5, with D tentatively TRBD2 (6 bases). The germline V and J ends were trimmed by 2 bases and 2 bases, with 18 bases remaining between them. The CDR3 consists of 16 residues. CDR1 is GTSNPN and CDR2 is SVGIG in the germline V gene (reference sequence). The DNA for the CDR3 is TGTGCCTGGAGTCGGGACTTCGCTTCAGCTCAAGAGACCCAGTACTTC. Translated: CAWSRDFASAQETQYF.

This clone has just a few counts. This sequence joins TRBV29-1 and TRBJ1-1, with 9 positions matching TRBD1. From germline, CDR1 is SQVTM and CDR2 ANQGSEA. V dropped 0 bases and J dropped 1; count of bases not matched to a gene: 3. This CDR3 region has 15 residues. CDR3 DNA: TGCAGCGTTGAAGATGGGACAGGGCGGAACACTGAAGCTTTCTTT. Its translation is CSVEDGTGRNTEAFF.

This clone was counted only a few times. The chain combines TRBV28 with TRBJ2-7; tentatively, D is TRBD1 (5 bases). Germline loops: CDR1 MDHEN, CDR2 SYDVKM. The V end lost 5 bases, the J end lost 2 bases, and 10 bases lay between the germline ends. The CDR3 contains 13 residues. The CDR3 protein is CASSATATYEQYF. In DNA, the CDR3 is TGTGCCAGCAGTGCGACAGCGACCTACGAGCAGTACTTC.

The rearrangement links TRBV7-8 to TRBJ2-7, with D unclear. V was cut by 4 bases and J by 2 bases, with 18 bases left in between. Germline V gene sequence: CDR1 SGHVS, CDR2 FQNEAQ. The CDR3 spans 16 residues. CDR3 sequence: CASSYMALPPTYEQYF. Written as DNA, the CDR3 is TGTGCCAGCAGCTATATGGCCCTTCCACCAACCTACGAGCAGTACTTC.

The gene calls are TRBV28 and TRBJ1-1; TRBD1 agrees at 8 bases. The germline V gene has CDR1 MDHEN and CDR2 SYDVKM. V gave up 5 bases and J gave up 1 base; unmatched junction bases: 9. The CDR3 length is 16 residues. The CDR3 DNA follows: TGTGCCAGCAGTGCGCGGACAGGGATCGAGAACACTGAAGCTTTCTTT. The encoded protein is CASSARTGIENTEAFF.

This clone was seen a few times. The chain links TRBV7-2 to TRBJ2-1; no firm D call. Trimming stripped 10 bases from V and 9 bases from J, with 16 bases between. The CDR3 contains 12 residues. The germline gives CDR1 SGHTA, CDR2 FQGNSA. The CDR3 nucleotides read TGTGCCACCTCAGGTCCACTCAGTGAGCAGTTCTTC. It specifies CATSGPLSEQFF.

The chain links TRBV29-1 to TRBJ2-1, with D maybe TRBD2 (6 bases). Per germline, CDR1 SQVTM and CDR2 ANQGSEA. This CDR3 contains 18 residues. V shed 1 base and J shed 0 bases, with 19 bases lying between them. CDR3: CSVEGGGTGVRSYNEQFF. CDR3 DNA sequence: TGCAGCGTTGAAGGTGGTGGGACGGGAGTCCGCTCCTACAATGAGCAGTTCTTC.

A few counts support this clone. The rearrangement joins TRBV5-6 to TRBJ2-3; D is unclear. The germline V and J ends were trimmed by 0 bases and 5 bases, with 4 bases remaining between them. Germline CDR1 is SGHDT and CDR2 is YYEEEE. This CDR3 spans 12 amino acids. CDR3 loop: CASSLDRDTQYF. The CDR3 bases are TGTGCCAGCAGCTTGGACAGAGATACGCAGTATTTT.

V and J are TRBV29-1 and TRBJ1-5; 11 nucleotides align to TRBD1. Germline V gene data show CDR1 as SQVTM and CDR2 as ANQGSEA. Germline trimming cut 5 bases from V and 6 bases from J; bases unmatched to any gene: 3. There are 13 residues in the CDR3. CDR3 region: CSVSDRGLQPQHF. The CDR3 DNA sequence: TGCAGCGTTTCGGACAGGGGGCTTCAGCCCCAGCATTTT.

The rearrangement joins TRBV7-9 to TRBJ1-2; TRBD1 matches at 7 bases. Germline assignment: CDR1 SEHNR and CDR2 FQNEAQ (reference sequence). The trim removed 4 bases at V and 4 bases at J, leaving 6 bases unmatched. This CDR3 spans 14 amino acids. In nucleotides, the CDR3 is TGTGCCAGCAGCTCCGCAGGGGGTACCTATGGCTACACCTTC. Protein sequence: CASSSAGGTYGYTF.